These T cell receptor beta chains were read from a single sample in a study of T-cell memory formation after mild COVID-19. TCRdb analysed the 5' RACE reads with MiXCR anew, one entry per CDR3 protein. The sample records hundreds of thousands of distinct CDR3 sequences, 15% to 20% being singletons. Material: PBMCs or a T cell subset sorted from them (not recorded which). The source of these receptors is a man between 18 and 35 years old who had mild COVID-19 (a few samples of this study predate the infection). Cell type and time point are not known. Both conserved end residues are part of each CDR3.

v_gene: TRBV20-1; CDR3aa: CSAPDTSAQYF
v_gene: TRBV5-6; CDR3aa: CASSLAWAYNEQFF
v_gene: TRBV12-3/TRBV12-4; CDR3aa: CASSLNAGDSNQPQHF
v_gene: TRBV20-1; CDR3aa: CSSLAGGAQIEQFF
v_gene: TRBV20-1; CDR3aa: CSARGGNYNEQFF
v_gene: TRBV6-7; CDR3aa: CASRGSDGYTF
v_gene: TRBV6-6; CDR3aa: CASSRGAGDSYNEQFF
v_gene: TRBV18; CDR3aa: CASSPGYQETQYF
v_gene: TRBV12-3/TRBV12-4; CDR3aa: CASSPSGIGADTQYF
v_gene: TRBV7-2; CDR3aa: CASRNDRAGKTQYF
v_gene: TRBV12-3/TRBV12-4; CDR3aa: CASTRRGGLLRSYNEQFF
v_gene: TRBV28; CDR3aa: CASTPSGGLQETQYF
v_gene: TRBV29-1; CDR3aa: CSVGGGTYQETQYF
v_gene: TRBV30; CDR3aa: CAWSRGGTEAFF
v_gene: TRBV7-2; CDR3aa: CASSLYPVSSGGKTQYF
v_gene: TRBV7-2; CDR3aa: CASSLAPAGEQFF